The T cell receptor beta chain under discussion was sequenced for a study of blood T cell repertoires in COVID-19 (dated by TCRdb to 2018 to 2021). About the investigation overall: Samples covering the acute and convalescent phases of COVID-19 were provided by collaborators in the United States, Italy and Spain. The prospective study material was composed of cDNA or gDNA derived from T cells, B-cell-depleted T cells, or PBMCs. The repertoires were released in a freely available public database intended as a resource for research on the immune response to SARS-CoV-2. HLA class I and class II types, where available, came from metadata supplied by the sample provider rather than from assay-based typing. Subjects who had been exposed to COVID-19, were actively infected with it, or had recovered from it provided the deeply sampled blood TCRbeta repertoires that made up the dataset. A de-identified subject ID, COVID-19 status, age in years and sex were almost always included in the sample metadata. Samples came from the ongoing ImmuneRACE study (first 160 participants) plus 1,254 subjects from 6 global collaborators. On the study overall, not on this receptor specifically: How much clinical and demographic metadata was included differed by source and by participant, and the metadata was provided uncurated.

TCRbeta CDR3 regions were amplified from genomic DNA by means of the immunoSEQ Assay, a bias-controlled multiplex PCR. In the authors' own workflow: The number of nucleated cells in each sample was estimated by amplification of reference gene primers within the assay. To quantify the absolute abundance of each unique TCRbeta CDR3 rearrangement, sequence reads were collapsed and filtered. For each sample, productive Simpson clonality was calculated as the square root of Simpson's diversity index over productive rearrangements. TCRdb mirrors the immuneACCESS table, restricted to in-frame sequences. Some clones are absent from its copies; in checked studies, under half trace to an unresolved V gene, and the reason for the others is unknown. V and J calls and clone size come straight from that table; D and trimming were deduced from the DNA. This sample has around 300,000 clones in its table, and around 90% of those were observed once. The leading ten clones occupy 1% of the sample.

Taken from the germline V gene, the CDR1 and CDR2 loops are SQVTM and ANQGSEA. The CDR3 covers 15 residues, taking in both the cysteine and the phenylalanine. Kept here is only the CDR3 DNA, which spans 45 bases and is read in frame from base 1. V loses 2 bases, J loses 1 base, and the germline ends lie 13 bases apart. As concerns this clone: Its antigen remains unidentified. Nothing much larger sits one base from this clone, and base qualities are not available.

The collaborating institutions used their own protocols to collect whole blood in K2EDTA tubes. Collaborator samples were shipped for TCRbeta analysis as frozen whole blood, isolated PBMCs, or DNA extracted from either sample type. Sequencing was performed on peripheral blood. This TCR derives from a middle-aged man with active or convalescent COVID-19. The rearrangement combines TRBV29-1 with TRBJ2-3, and possibly TRBD2, on 5 matching bases. The CDR3 amino acid sequence is: CSVESPDFGTDTQYF. The sequence in DNA is TGCAGCGTTGAATCCCCGGACTTCGGCACAGATACGCAGTATTTT.